Each of the 25 T cell receptor beta chains below was sequenced from the same sample in a study of blood T cell repertoires in COVID-19. Sequencing used immunoSEQ multiplex PCR; TCRdb keeps in-frame clones, though not all of them. Of some 210,000 clones in the sample, around 84% were seen once. The specimen sequenced was peripheral blood. The receptors shown here come from a human donor in a cohort sampled during active COVID-19.

The rearrangement joins TRBV10-3 to TRBJ2-6, with D uncertain. Germline loops: CDR1 ENHRY, CDR2 SYGVKD. The V end was cut by 8 bases, the J end by 0 bases, with 11 bases between. The CDR3 is made up of 15 amino acids. The CDR3 DNA reads as TGTGCCATCTCGGCAGGCCTCTCTGGGGCCAACGTCCTGACTTTC. Protein sequence: CAISAGLSGANVLTF.

The genes are TRBV7-8 and TRBJ1-2; no firm D call. The CDR3 length is 18 residues. CDR1 and CDR2 from the germline V gene are SGHVS and FQNEAQ. V was trimmed by 5 bases and J by 0 bases, leaving 22 bases between them. The CDR3 loop reads CASSPHRVGIPANYGYTF. CDR3 DNA sequence: TGTGCCAGCAGCCCCCACCGGGTAGGAATCCCAGCTAACTATGGCTACACCTTC.

The chain employs TRBV7-9 and TRBJ2-5; unclear D gene. Trimming left V 5 bases short and J 0 bases short, with 7 bases between. Germline lookup yields CDR1 SEHNR and CDR2 FQNEAQ (reference sequence). The CDR3 runs 13 residues. DNA for the CDR3: TGTGCCAGCAGCACGGCGGACCAAGAGACCCAGTACTTC. It is translated as CASSTADQETQYF.

As concerns this clone: Different DNA sequences within this sample yield the same CDR3. The V gene is TRBV18, the J gene TRBJ2-5; possibly TRBD2 for D (6 bases). Trimming took 3 bases from V and 5 from J, leaving 16 bases between them. CDR1 and CDR2 (germline): KGHSH, LQKENI. The CDR3 loop spans 15 amino acids. This CDR3 is CASSPRTSSQETQYF. In DNA, the CDR3 is TGTGCCAGCTCACCGAGAACTAGCTCACAGGAGACCCAGTACTTC.

This clone turned up a few times. As DNA, the CDR3 is TGTGCCAGCTCACCCACCGCGACTAGTCGGAATGAGCAGTTCTTC. Amino acid sequence: CASSPTATSRNEQFF. This chain uses TRBV18 with TRBJ2-1, with D perhaps matching TRBD2 (6 bases). V gave up 3 bases and J gave up 7 bases, with 16 bases separating them. Germline CDR1 and CDR2: KGHSH and LQKENI. CDR3 length: 15 amino acids. The full variable domain, in which reference TRBV18 and TRBJ2-1 provide the parts outside the CDR3, is NAGVMQNPRHLVRRRGQEARLRCSPMKGHSHVYWYRQLPEEGLKFMVYLQKENIIDESGMPKERFSAEFPKEGPSILRIQQVVRGDSAAYFCASSPTATSRNEQFFGPGTRLTVL.

This clone appeared a few times. The chain links TRBV28 to TRBJ2-6; D uncertain. Germline values: CDR1 MDHEN, CDR2 SYDVKM. The CDR3 is 13 amino acids. V lost 8 bases and J lost 4, with 9 bases in between. CDR3 sequence reads: CASAEQGANVLTF. Written as DNA, the CDR3 is TGTGCCAGCGCCGAGCAAGGGGCCAACGTCCTGACTTTC. The full variable domain, in which reference TRBV28 and TRBJ2-6 provide the parts outside the CDR3, is DVKVTQSSRYLVKRTGEKVFLECVQDMDHENMFWYRQDPGLGLRLIYFSYDVKMKEKGDIPEGYSVSREKKERFSLILESASTNQTSMYLCASAEQGANVLTFGAGSRLTVL.

The genes are TRBV15 and TRBJ1-4; TRBD1 matches 8 bases. Germline CDR1 is LNHNV and CDR2 is YYDKDF (reference sequence). V shed 4 bases and J 6 bases; nucleotides not matched to a gene: 7. This CDR3 is built from 15 residues. The CDR3 sequence: CATSNDRGGDEKLFF. CDR3 DNA sequence: TGTGCCACCAGCAACGACAGGGGTGGGGATGAAAAACTGTTTTTT.

This chain uses TRBV19 with TRBJ1-5; TRBD1 matches at 9 bases. CDR3 length: 17 residues. After removal of 5 bases from V and 1 base from J, the junction contained 9 bases not matched to a gene. Germline values: CDR1 LNHDA, CDR2 SQIVND (reference sequence). CDR3 coding DNA: TGTGCCAGTAGTCGAACCCGGACAGGGGAGAGCAATCAGCCCCAGCATTTT. Its protein is CASSRTRTGESNQPQHF. Full variable domain (missing parts from reference TRBV19 and TRBJ1-5): DGGITQSPKYLFRKEGQNVTLSCEQNLNHDAMYWYRQDPGQGLRLIYYSQIVNDFQKGDIAEGYSVSREKKESFPLTVTSAQKNPTAFYLCASSRTRTGESNQPQHFGDGTRLSIL.

The J gene is TRBJ1-5, the V gene TRBV19; 8 positions agree with TRBD1. CDR3 size: 15 residues. V lost 3 bases, J lost 3 bases, and 4 bases stayed unmatched. CDR1 LNHDA and CDR2 SQIVND come from the germline V gene (reference sequence). The CDR3 loop reads CASSIDRGPNQPQHF. In nucleotides, the CDR3 is TGTGCCAGTAGTATTGACAGGGGCCCCAATCAGCCCCAGCATTTT.

The chain links TRBV7-6 to TRBJ2-1; TRBD1 matches at 10 bases. After removal of 4 bases from V and 6 bases from J, the junction contained 12 bases not matched to a gene. Germline V lookup: CDR1 SGHVS, CDR2 FNYEAQ. CDR3 length: 17 amino acids. The CDR3: CASSSRLRDRGVNEQFF. The CDR3 DNA reads as TGTGCCAGCAGCTCAAGGCTCCGGGACAGGGGAGTCAATGAGCAGTTCTTC. Full variable domain (missing parts from reference TRBV7-6 and TRBJ2-1): GAGVSQSPRYKVTKRGQDVALRCDPISGHVSLYWYRQALGQGPEFLTYFNYEAQQDKSGLPNDRFSAERPEGSISTLTIQRTEQRDSAMYRCASSSRLRDRGVNEQFFGPGTRLTVL.

This rearrangement joins TRBV4-1 to TRBJ2-1; weak D call: TRBD2 (6 bases). CDR3 size: 15 residues. CDR1 is MGHRA and CDR2 is YSYEKL in the germline V gene. The V and J ends lost 1 base and 4 bases respectively, with 11 bases between them. The CDR3 DNA sequence: TGCGCCAGCAGCCAAGGGAGGGGTGAATACAATGAGCAGTTCTTC. Its protein is CASSQGRGEYNEQFF.

V and J are TRBV10-3 and TRBJ1-2; 12 positions match TRBD1. The CDR3 is made up of 16 amino acids. The germline gives CDR1 ENHRY, CDR2 SYGVKD. Trimming at V came to 10 bases and at J to 6 bases, leaving 15 bases not matched to a gene. CDR3 DNA: TGTGCCACTTACAACCGGGACAGGGGGCGAAGGGATGGCTACACCTTC. It is translated as CATYNRDRGRRDGYTF.

The chain couples TRBV5-1 to TRBJ1-2, with D maybe TRBD1 (5 bases). Trimming removed 7 bases from V and 8 bases from J, with 21 bases in between. In germline, CDR1 is SGHRS, CDR2 YFSETQ. The CDR3 runs 14 residues. CDR3 coding DNA: TGCGCCAGCTCCCCACAGGAGGGTTATCGCGGCTACACCTTC. This gives the protein CASSPQEGYRGYTF.

This clone was counted once. The chain couples TRBV6-6 to TRBJ1-3; 9 nucleotides line up with TRBD1. The CDR3 sequence is 15 residues long. Germline CDR1 MNHNY, CDR2 SVGAGI (reference sequence). V trimming: 5 bases; J trimming: 4 bases; junction bases outside the gene matches: 6. The CDR3 region is CASSVYRGPGNTIYF. For the CDR3, the DNA is TGTGCCAGCAGTGTGTACAGGGGGCCAGGAAACACCATATATTTT.

The chain employs TRBV28 and TRBJ2-2; 8 bases agree with TRBD2. The CDR3 runs to 14 residues. The germline CDR1 and CDR2 sequences are MDHEN and SYDVKM. Germline trimming cut 6 bases from V and 4 bases from J; bases unmatched to any gene: 4. CDR3 in amino acids: CASRRAGGTGELFF. The DNA for the CDR3 is TGTGCCAGCAGGCGGGCGGGAGGCACCGGGGAGCTGTTTTTT.

The chain has TRBV3-1 (or the pseudogene TRBV3-2) and TRBJ1-1; no definite D call. The V end was cut by 1 base, the J end by 1 base, with 10 bases between. CDR1 is LGHDT and CDR2 is YNNKEL in the germline V gene (reference sequence). The CDR3 is 15 residues long. The CDR3 DNA reads TGTGCCAGCAGCCAAGTTCCCCCAGAGAACACTGAAGCTTTCTTT. It translates to CASSQVPPENTEAFF.

The chain uses TRBV6-1 and TRBJ1-1; 7 positions agree with TRBD1. Unmatched junction bases numbered 3, after V lost 3 bases and J lost 2 bases. The CDR3 consists of 14 residues. Germline V lookup: CDR1 MNHNS, CDR2 SASEGT. CDR3 coding DNA: TGTGCCAGCAGTGAGGGGACAGCTAACACTGAAGCTTTCTTT. It encodes CASSEGTANTEAFF.

This CDR3 reads CAISESGSGPSYEQYF. CDR3 nucleotides: TGTGCCATCAGTGAGTCGGGTAGCGGCCCCTCCTACGAGCAGTACTTC. The rearrangement uses TRBV10-3 and TRBJ2-7; the D gene is possibly TRBD2 (6 bases). The length of the CDR3 is 16 residues. The V end was cut by 0 bases, the J end by 0 bases, with 12 bases between. Germline V gene data show CDR1 as ENHRY and CDR2 as SYGVKD.

The chain joins TRBV24-1 to TRBJ1-2; D remains ambiguous. CDR3 length equals 12 residues. Germline V gene data show CDR1 as KGHDR and CDR2 as SFDVKD. Trimming cost V 4 bases and J 6 bases, with 8 bases left between them. The CDR3 DNA is TGTGCCACCAGTGAACCCGGGGATGGCTACACCTTC. It translates to CATSEPGDGYTF.

This chain connects TRBV5-6 to TRBJ2-5; a possible D gene is TRBD1 (6 bases). V gave up 2 bases and J gave up 5 bases, with 16 bases separating them. The CDR3 covers 15 residues. Germline V gives CDR1 SGHDT, CDR2 YYEEEE. The DNA of the CDR3 is TGTGCCAGCAGCTTACAGGGTGTCGCTTTGGAGACCCAGTACTTC. This gives the protein CASSLQGVALETQYF.

The chain employs TRBV10-3 and TRBJ2-3; the match to TRBD2 covers 13 bases. CDR1 and CDR2 from the germline V gene are ENHRY and SYGVKD. CDR3 length: 15 amino acids. The ends lost 7 bases at V and 2 bases at J; junction bases unmatched: 3. The CDR3: CAIKGLAGDTDTQYF. For the CDR3, the DNA is TGTGCCATCAAAGGACTAGCGGGAGACACAGATACGCAGTATTTT.

This clone has a count of ten or more. The rearrangement links TRBV29-1 to TRBJ1-1, with D uncertain. This CDR3 is 14 amino acids long. Germline CDR1 is SQVTM and CDR2 is ANQGSEA. Trimming removed 4 bases from V and 1 base from J, with 13 bases in between. Here the CDR3 DNA reads TGCAGCGTTGGACGCCCGGGAACGAACACTGAAGCTTTCTTT. The encoded protein is CSVGRPGTNTEAFF.

The chain carries TRBV28 and TRBJ1-2; D call uncertain. The CDR3 spans 13 residues. CDR1 and CDR2 from the germline V gene are MDHEN and SYDVKM. V was clipped by 6 bases and J by 8 bases, with 16 bases between them. CDR3 in amino acids: CASRTQHLEGYTF. The CDR3 DNA reads as TGTGCCAGCAGGACGCAACACTTGGAGGGCTACACCTTC.

This clone has just one count. This rearrangement joins TRBV7-9 to TRBJ2-1; 7 bases map to TRBD2. The ends lost 0 bases at V and 10 bases at J; junction bases unmatched: 6. The germline V gene has CDR1 SEHNR and CDR2 FQNEAQ (reference sequence). The CDR3 spans 14 residues. Here the CDR3 DNA reads TGTGCCAGCAGCTTAGCGGGACTAAGTGAGGAGCAGTTCTTC. It encodes CASSLAGLSEEQFF.

The chain carries TRBV6-1 and TRBJ2-7; weak D call: TRBD2 (6 bases). V gave up 2 bases and J gave up 4 bases, with 12 bases separating them. The germline V gene has CDR1 MNHNS and CDR2 SASEGT. The CDR3 totals 14 residues. The CDR3 protein is CASSEYGGGYEQYV. CDR3 sequence (DNA): TGTGCCAGCAGTGAATATGGGGGAGGATACGAGCAGTACGTC.